These 5 T cell receptor beta chains were all obtained from the same sample, sequenced in a study of cytomegalovirus exposure and HLA in healthy donors. Primers included in the PCR were 60 Vbeta and 13 Jbeta primers. TCRdb's copy holds only in-frame clones and misses some; the assay was immunoSEQ multiplex PCR. The profile shows 85,000 to 100,000 clones, approximately 81% of them singletons. Sequenced material: PBMCs. The origin of the receptors is a male donor in good health and CMV-seropositive.

The V gene is TRBV30, the J gene TRBJ2-1, with 7 nucleotides matching TRBD2. The CDR3 sequence is 16 residues long. CDR1 and CDR2 (germline): GTSNPN, SVGIG (reference sequence). Trimming at V came to 5 bases and at J to 2 bases, leaving 12 bases not matched to a gene. CDR3 sequence (DNA): TGTGCCTGGGTTGGGCCAAGCGGGGTAACCTACAATGAGCAGTTCTTC. Residues: CAWVGPSGVTYNEQFF.

The rearrangement links TRBV30 to TRBJ2-7; no clear D. This CDR3 is 11 amino acids long. Germline CDR1 and CDR2: GTSNPN and SVGIG (reference sequence). V was clipped by 2 bases and J by 3 bases, with 5 bases between them. CDR3 sequence: CAWSSGYEQYF. The CDR3 DNA reads as TGTGCCTGGAGTTCGGGCTACGAGCAGTACTTC.

V gene TRBV19 combines with J gene TRBJ1-1, with 7 bases matching TRBD1. CDR1 and CDR2 (germline): LNHDA, SQIVND (reference sequence). After removal of 9 bases from V and 4 bases from J, the junction contained 8 bases not matched to a gene. The CDR3 length is 13 residues. CDR3 bases: TGTGCCAGCACCGCGGCAGGGGGCACTGAAGCTTTCTTT. The encoded protein is CASTAAGGTEAFF.

This chain uses TRBV2 with TRBJ2-2; D perhaps matches TRBD1 (6 bases). This CDR3 is 15 amino acids long. Germline V gives CDR1 SNHLY, CDR2 FYNNEI. Trimming removed 8 bases from V and 5 bases from J, with 18 bases in between. The CDR3 coding sequence is TGTGCCAGCGGGTCCAACAGGGTCGGAACCGGGGAGCTGTTTTTT. It codes for CASGSNRVGTGELFF.

The rearrangement uses TRBV6-5 and TRBJ1-1, with D possibly matching TRBD1 (5 bases). Trimming shortened V by 6 bases and J by 4 bases, and 6 bases separated the two germline ends. Germline CDR1 and CDR2: MNHEY and SVGAGI. This CDR3 has 11 residues. CDR3 loop: CASRQGTEAFF. CDR3 bases: TGTGCCAGCAGGCAGGGCACTGAAGCTTTCTTT.